Listed below are T cell receptor beta chains from one sample, sequenced in a study of OX40 agonist ivuxolimab in advanced cancers. Sequencing used immunoSEQ multiplex PCR; TCRdb keeps in-frame clones, though not all of them. Of 90,000 to 130,000 clones listed, 75% to 95% are singletons. Sequenced material: CD4+ or CD8+ T cells sorted from blood, taken in a trial of the OX40 agonist ivuxolimab. All receptors derive from an adult with an advanced solid tumor such as melanoma, head and neck, liver or kidney cancer. Each CDR3 is given without its conserved first and last residue. Clone size appears in some rows only: once, few, many, or a class for an expanded clone.

>TRBJ1-2|.|TRBV5-4
ASSFRDRVGYT
>TRBJ1-1|once|TRBV11-3
ASSVTLPNTEAF
>TRBJ2-5|.|TRBV7-9
ASSPASETQY
>TRBJ2-1|.|TRBV7-2
ASSLVVAGPSSYNEQF
>TRBJ1-3|.|TRBV2
ASRRPGLFSGNTIY
>TRBJ1-1|.|TRBV2
ASSERRGREAF
>TRBJ2-6|.|TRBV30
AWSADRAGANVLT
>TRBJ1-1|.|TRBV2
ASTSGPPEAF
>TRBJ2-1|.|TRBV6-1
ASSELAGGHNEQF
>TRBJ1-6|.|TRBV9
ASSGSTGANSPLH
>TRBJ2-7|.|TRBV5-8
ASSLLPYEQY
>TRBJ2-3|.|TRBV7-6
ASSLLDGETDTQY
>TRBJ1-1|.|TRBV5-8
ASSIFYTEAF
>TRBJ1-6|.|TRBV27
ASSLVAGASRPLH
>TRBJ2-7|.|TRBV7-9
ASRTGGAYEQY
>TRBJ2-2|.|TRBV4-1
ASSQQIGTSGRRAGELF
>TRBJ2-7|.|TRBV19
ASSITGAPGGSSYEQY
>TRBJ2-1|.|TRBV19
ASSTRQGSEQF
>TRBJ1-2|.|TRBV6-5
ASNDLDRNYGYT
>TRBJ2-3|.|TRBV7-3
ASSQTGATDTQY
>TRBJ1-1|.|TRBV18
ASSPAEGTEAF
>TRBJ2-3|.|TRBV18
ASSPQLGGRGSTDTQY